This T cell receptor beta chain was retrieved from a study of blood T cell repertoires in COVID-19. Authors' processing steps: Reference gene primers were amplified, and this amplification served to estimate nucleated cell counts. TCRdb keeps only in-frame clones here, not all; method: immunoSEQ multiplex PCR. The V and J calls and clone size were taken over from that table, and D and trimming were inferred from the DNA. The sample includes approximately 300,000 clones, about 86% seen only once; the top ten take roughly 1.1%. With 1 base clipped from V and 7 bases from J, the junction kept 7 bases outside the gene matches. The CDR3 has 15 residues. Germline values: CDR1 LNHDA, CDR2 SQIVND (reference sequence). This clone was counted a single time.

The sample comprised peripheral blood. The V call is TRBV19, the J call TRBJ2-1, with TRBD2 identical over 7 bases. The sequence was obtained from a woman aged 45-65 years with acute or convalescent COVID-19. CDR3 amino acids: CASSIVSGEGNEQFF. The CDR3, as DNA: TGTGCCAGTAGTATAGTAAGCGGGGAGGGGAATGAGCAGTTCTTC.